The TCR beta chain described here comes from a study of blood T cell repertoires in COVID-19. Germline trimming cut 2 bases from V and 5 bases from J; bases unmatched to any gene: 11. Germline V gives CDR1 LGHDT, CDR2 YNNKEL (reference sequence). CDR3 length equals 17 residues. Clones were read by immunoSEQ multiplex PCR, and TCRdb kept only the in-frame ones, dropping some. The sample contains some 250,000 clones, about 89% of which appear only once. Sequenced: PBMCs or T cells enriched from blood (not recorded which). This TCR came from a human donor in a cohort exposed to, infected with or recovered from COVID-19 (not recorded which). The donor label of this sample is uncertain. The V call is TRBV3-1 (or the pseudogene TRBV3-2), the J call TRBJ1-1; TRBD1 agrees at 10 bases. This CDR3 reads CASSQLGTGEVRTEAFF. CDR3 DNA sequence: TGTGCCAGCAGCCAATTAGGGACAGGGGAGGTGAGGACTGAAGCTTTCTTT.